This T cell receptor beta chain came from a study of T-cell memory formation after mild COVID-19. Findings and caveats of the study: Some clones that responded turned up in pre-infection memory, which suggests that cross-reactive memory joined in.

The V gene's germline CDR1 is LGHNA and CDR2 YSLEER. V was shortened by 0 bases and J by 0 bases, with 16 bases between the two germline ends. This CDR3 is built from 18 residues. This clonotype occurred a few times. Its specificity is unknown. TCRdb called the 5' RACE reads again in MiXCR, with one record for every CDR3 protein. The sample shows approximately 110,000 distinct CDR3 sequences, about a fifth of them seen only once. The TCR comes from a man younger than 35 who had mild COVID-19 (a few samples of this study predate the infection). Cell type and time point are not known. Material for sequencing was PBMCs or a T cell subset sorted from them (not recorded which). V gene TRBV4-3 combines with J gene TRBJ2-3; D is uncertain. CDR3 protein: CASSQEGPSALSTDTQYF. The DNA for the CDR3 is TGCGCCAGCAGCCAAGAAGGACCGTCAGCCCTTAGCACAGATACGCAGTATTTT.